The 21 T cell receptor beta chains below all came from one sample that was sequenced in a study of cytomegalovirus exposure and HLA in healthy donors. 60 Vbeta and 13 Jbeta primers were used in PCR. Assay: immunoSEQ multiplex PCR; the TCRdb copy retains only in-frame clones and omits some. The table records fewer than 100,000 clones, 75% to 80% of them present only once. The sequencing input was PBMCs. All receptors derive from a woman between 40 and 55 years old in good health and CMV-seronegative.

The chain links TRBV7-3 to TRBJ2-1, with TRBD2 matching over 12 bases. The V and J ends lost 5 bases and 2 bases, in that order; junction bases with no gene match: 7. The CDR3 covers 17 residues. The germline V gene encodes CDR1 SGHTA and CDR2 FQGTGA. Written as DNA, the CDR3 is TGTGCCAGCAGCCCAGAGGCTAGCGGGGGGGCCTACAATGAGCAGTTCTTC. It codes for CASSPEASGGAYNEQFF.

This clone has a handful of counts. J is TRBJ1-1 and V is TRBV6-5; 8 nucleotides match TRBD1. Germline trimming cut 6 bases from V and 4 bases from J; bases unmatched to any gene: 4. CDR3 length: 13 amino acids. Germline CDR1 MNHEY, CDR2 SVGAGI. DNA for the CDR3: TGTGCCAGCAGACCTACAGGGGGCACTGAAGCTTTCTTT. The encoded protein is CASRPTGGTEAFF.

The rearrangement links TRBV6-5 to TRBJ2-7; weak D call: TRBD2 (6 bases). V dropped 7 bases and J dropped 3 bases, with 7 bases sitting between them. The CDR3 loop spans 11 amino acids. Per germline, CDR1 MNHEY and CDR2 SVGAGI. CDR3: CASNGGYEQYF. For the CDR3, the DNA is TGTGCCAGCAACGGGGGCTACGAGCAGTACTTC.

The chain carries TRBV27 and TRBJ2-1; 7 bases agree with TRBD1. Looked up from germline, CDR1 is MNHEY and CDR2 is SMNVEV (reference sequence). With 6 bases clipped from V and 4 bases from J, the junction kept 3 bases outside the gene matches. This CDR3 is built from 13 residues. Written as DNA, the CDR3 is TGTGCCAGCAGGAGGGACAGATACAATGAGCAGTTCTTC. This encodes CASRRDRYNEQFF.

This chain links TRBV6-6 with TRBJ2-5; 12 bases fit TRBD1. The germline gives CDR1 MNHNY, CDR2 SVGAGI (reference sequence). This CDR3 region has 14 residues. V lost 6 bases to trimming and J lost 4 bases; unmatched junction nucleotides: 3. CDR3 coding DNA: TGTGCCAGCAGCGGGACAGGGGGCCGAGAGACCCAGTACTTC. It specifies CASSGTGGRETQYF.

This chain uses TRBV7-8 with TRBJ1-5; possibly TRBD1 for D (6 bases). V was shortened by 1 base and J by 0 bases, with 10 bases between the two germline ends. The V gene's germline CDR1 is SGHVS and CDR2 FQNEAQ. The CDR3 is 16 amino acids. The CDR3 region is CASSLEGGYSNQPQHF. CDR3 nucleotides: TGTGCCAGCAGCTTAGAAGGGGGATATAGCAATCAGCCCCAGCATTTT.

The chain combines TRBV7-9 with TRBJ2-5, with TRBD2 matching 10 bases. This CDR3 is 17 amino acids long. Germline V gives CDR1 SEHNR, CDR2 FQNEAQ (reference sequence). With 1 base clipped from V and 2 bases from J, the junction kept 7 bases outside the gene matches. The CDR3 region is CASSLGGSGGHQETQYF. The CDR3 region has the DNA TGTGCCAGCAGCTTAGGGGGTAGCGGGGGGCATCAAGAGACCCAGTACTTC.

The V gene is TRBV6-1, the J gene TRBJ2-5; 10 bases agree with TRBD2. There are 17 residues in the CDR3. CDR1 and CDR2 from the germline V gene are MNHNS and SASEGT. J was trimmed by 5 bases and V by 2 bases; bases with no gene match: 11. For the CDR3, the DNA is TGTGCCAGCAGTGAAAATCCCTCAGCGGGGGGGCGCGAGACCCAGTACTTC. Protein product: CASSENPSAGGRETQYF.

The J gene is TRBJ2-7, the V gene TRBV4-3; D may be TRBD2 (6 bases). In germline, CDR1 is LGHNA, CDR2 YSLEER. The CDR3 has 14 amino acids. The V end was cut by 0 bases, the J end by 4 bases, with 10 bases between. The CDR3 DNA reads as TGCGCCAGCAGCCAAGATTGGGCGGGATACGAGCAGTACTTC. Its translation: CASSQDWAGYEQYF.

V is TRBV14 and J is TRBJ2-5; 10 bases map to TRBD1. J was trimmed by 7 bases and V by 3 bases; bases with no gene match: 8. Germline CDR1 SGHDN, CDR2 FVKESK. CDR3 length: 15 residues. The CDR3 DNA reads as TGTGCCAGCAGCCAGGCGACAGGGGGCAAGGGGACCCAGTACTTC. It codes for CASSQATGGKGTQYF.

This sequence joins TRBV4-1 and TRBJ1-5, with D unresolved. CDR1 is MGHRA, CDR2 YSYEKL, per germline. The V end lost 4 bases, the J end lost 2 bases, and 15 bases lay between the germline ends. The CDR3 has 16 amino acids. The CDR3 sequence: CASSRNYGLGNQPQHF. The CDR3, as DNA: TGCGCCAGCAGCCGAAACTACGGCTTGGGCAATCAGCCCCAGCATTTT.

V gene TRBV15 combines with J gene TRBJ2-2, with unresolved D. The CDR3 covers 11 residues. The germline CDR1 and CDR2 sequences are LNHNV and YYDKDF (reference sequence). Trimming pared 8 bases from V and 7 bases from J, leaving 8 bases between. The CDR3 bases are TGTGCCACCTATCTCGGCGGGGAGCTGTTTTTT. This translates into CATYLGGELFF.

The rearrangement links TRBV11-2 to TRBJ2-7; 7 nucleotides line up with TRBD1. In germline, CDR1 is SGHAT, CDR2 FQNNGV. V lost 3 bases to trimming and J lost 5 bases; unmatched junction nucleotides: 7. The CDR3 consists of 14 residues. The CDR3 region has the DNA TGTGCCAGCAGCTTCGACAGGGTCATCGACGAGCAGTACTTC. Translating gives CASSFDRVIDEQYF.

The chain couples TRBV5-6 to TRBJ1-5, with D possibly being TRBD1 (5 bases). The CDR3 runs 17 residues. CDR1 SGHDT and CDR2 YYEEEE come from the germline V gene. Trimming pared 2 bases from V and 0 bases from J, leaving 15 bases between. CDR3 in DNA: TGTGCCAGCAGCTTTCGGGGGTCCCAATATAGCAATCAGCCCCAGCATTTT. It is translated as CASSFRGSQYSNQPQHF.

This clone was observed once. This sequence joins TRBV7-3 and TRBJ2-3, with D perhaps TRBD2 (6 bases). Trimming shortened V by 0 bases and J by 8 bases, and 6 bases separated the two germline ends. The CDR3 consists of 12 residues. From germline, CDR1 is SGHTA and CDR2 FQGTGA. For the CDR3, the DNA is TGTGCCAGCAGCTTAACTAGCGGTACGCAGTATTTT. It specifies CASSLTSGTQYF.

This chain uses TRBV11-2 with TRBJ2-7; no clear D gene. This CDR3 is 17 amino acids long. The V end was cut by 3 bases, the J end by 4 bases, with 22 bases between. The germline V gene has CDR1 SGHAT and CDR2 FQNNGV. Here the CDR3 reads CASSFSSWSAMGYEQYF. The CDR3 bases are TGTGCCAGCAGCTTTTCTTCCTGGAGCGCGATGGGTTACGAGCAGTACTTC.

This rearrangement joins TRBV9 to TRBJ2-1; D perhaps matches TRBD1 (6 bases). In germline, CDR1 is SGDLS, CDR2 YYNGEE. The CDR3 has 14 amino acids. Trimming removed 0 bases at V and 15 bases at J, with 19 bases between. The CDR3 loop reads CASSVDTKTGSPFF. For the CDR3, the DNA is TGTGCCAGCAGCGTAGATACCAAGACAGGCTCTCCGTTCTTC.

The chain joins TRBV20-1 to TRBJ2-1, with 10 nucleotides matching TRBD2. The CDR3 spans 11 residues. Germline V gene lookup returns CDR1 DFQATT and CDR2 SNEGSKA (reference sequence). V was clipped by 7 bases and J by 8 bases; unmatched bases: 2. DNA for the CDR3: TGCAGTGGGACTAGCGGCGATGAGCAGTTCTTC. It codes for CSGTSGDEQFF.

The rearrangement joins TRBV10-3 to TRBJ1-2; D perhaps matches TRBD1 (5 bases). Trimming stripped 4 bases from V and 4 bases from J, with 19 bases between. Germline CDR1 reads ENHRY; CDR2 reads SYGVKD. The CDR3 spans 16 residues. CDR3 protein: CAISGGRRQALYGYTF. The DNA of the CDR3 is TGTGCCATCAGTGGGGGCCGGCGACAAGCTCTCTATGGCTACACCTTC.

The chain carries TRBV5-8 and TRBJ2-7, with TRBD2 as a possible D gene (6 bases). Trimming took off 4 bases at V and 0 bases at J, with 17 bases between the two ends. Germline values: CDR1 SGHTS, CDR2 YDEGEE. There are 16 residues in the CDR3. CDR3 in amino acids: CASSDPGTQSSYEQYF. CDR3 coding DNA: TGTGCCAGCAGCGACCCCGGGACTCAGAGCTCCTACGAGCAGTACTTC.

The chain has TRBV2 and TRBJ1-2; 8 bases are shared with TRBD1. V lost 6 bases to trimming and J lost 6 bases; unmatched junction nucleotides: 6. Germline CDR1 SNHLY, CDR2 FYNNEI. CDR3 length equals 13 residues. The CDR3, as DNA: TGTGCCAGCAGGGGACAGGTCGGCGATGGCTACACCTTC. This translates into CASRGQVGDGYTF.